There are a few counts of the clone carrying this T cell receptor beta chain. Its antigen is not identified. Template material for amplifying TCR beta CDR3 regions consisted of RNA transcripts. In the first-round RT-PCR of the TCR CDR3, the HTBI primer set was used. In TCRdb, the multiplex PCR reads were re-called with MiXCR into one record per CDR3 protein. The repertoire holds fewer than 500,000 distinct CDR3 sequences, with approximately 14% as singletons. This sample is drawn from a study of T cells in Graves' hyperthyroidism and ophthalmopathy. The study, taken as a whole, reports: Most thyroid clonotypes with frequency above 0.001 were detected in blood.

CDR1 is DFQATT, CDR2 SNEGSKA, per germline (reference sequence). Unmatched junction bases numbered 4, after V lost 6 bases and J lost 6 bases. This CDR3 is built from 13 residues. Patients were excluded because of uncontrolled infection, other autoimmune disease, pregnancy or lactation. Out of 10 ml of fresh peripheral blood came the PBMCs. The clonotype was recovered from a man in his late teens or twenties with Graves' ophthalmopathy. Sequencing input: blood. V gene TRBV20-1 combines with J gene TRBJ1-6; 8 bases agree with TRBD1. The CDR3 region is CSAPTGANSPLHF. The DNA of the CDR3 is TGCAGTGCGCCGACAGGGGCTAATTCACCCCTCCACTTT.